This TCR beta chain was captured in a study of blood T cell repertoires in COVID-19. Per the authors' pipeline: From reference gene primer amplification, estimates of nucleated cell counts were derived. Sequencing was performed with immunoSEQ multiplex PCR; in TCRdb, only in-frame clones are kept and a portion is missing. V, J and clone size reflect that table, while D and trimming were determined from the DNA. The sample has some 120,000 clones, about nine tenths seen once; the top ten hold 1.8%. The germline CDR1 and CDR2 sequences are MNHNS and SASEGT. The CDR3 has 15 residues. J lost 6 bases, V lost 1 base, and 5 bases had no gene match.

The receptor was derived from a human donor with active COVID-19. The donor label of this sample is uncertain. The chain uses TRBV6-1 and TRBJ2-3; TRBD1 agrees at 9 bases. Material: peripheral blood. The CDR3 bases are TGTGCCAGCAGTGAAGGAAGGACAGGGGACGATACGCAGTATTTT. This translates into CASSEGRTGDDTQYF.